These 16 T cell receptor beta chains came from one sample sequenced in a study of regulatory T cells in long-lasting Graves disease listed by TCRdb under 2021. Reading the label with the study, this specimen's time point is: persistent/refractory GD, antithyroid drugs over 5 years with positive TRAb. RNA was extracted from PBMCs in TRIzol for both TCR sequencing and RNA sequencing. Libraries were constructed by multiplex PCR. Sequenced on an Illumina HiSeq 4000. CDR3 regions were amplified by Arm-PCR with iRepertoire HTBI primers to construct TCR beta libraries. TCRdb passed the public sequencing reads through fastp at Q25 and MiXCR, retaining productive beta sequences. Every distinct CDR3 protein forms one entry, paired with its most common genes and DNA. Here the sample has a few hundred thousand distinct CDR3 sequences; around a fifth occur a single time. Around 15% of the sample is held by the ten biggest clonotypes.

The source was peripheral blood mononuclear cells (PBMCs), collected when the disease was refractory, from a patient treated with antithyroid drugs. These receptor sequences come from a female donor with Graves disease.

This clonotype was found a few times. V gene TRBV20-1 combines with J gene TRBJ1-3; TRBD1 matches at 8 bases. This CDR3 spans 13 amino acids. Germline CDR1 reads DFQATT; CDR2 reads SNEGSKA (reference sequence). J lost 3 bases, V lost 4 bases, and 2 bases had no gene match. The CDR3 coding sequence is TGCAGTGCTACGGGACAGGATGGAAACACCATATATTTT. It yields the protein CSATGQDGNTIYF.

This chain links TRBV4-1 with TRBJ1-1, with a weak D call TRBD1 (5 bases). This CDR3 is 17 amino acids long. Trimming cost V 0 bases and J 10 bases, with 24 bases left between them. CDR1 MGHRA and CDR2 YSYEKL come from the germline V gene. CDR3 region: CASSQDMGRVFPKRAFF. Here the CDR3 DNA reads TGCGCCAGCAGCCAAGATATGGGCAGGGTATTCCCGAAGCGAGCTTTCTTT.

V usage is TRBV6-1 and J usage is TRBJ2-3; perhaps TRBD2 as D (6 bases). Germline V gene sequence: CDR1 MNHNS, CDR2 SASEGT. The CDR3 extends over 14 amino acids. The ends were cut back, 6 bases at V and 2 bases at J, with 12 bases in the middle. CDR3: CASSQTRDTDTQYF. CDR3 in DNA: TGTGCCAGCAGCCAGACTAGAGACACAGATACGCAGTATTTT.

The chain is built from TRBV20-1 and TRBJ2-3; D gene uncertain. V was pared by 0 bases and J by 6 bases, with 16 bases between. Germline V gene lookup returns CDR1 DFQATT and CDR2 SNEGSKA (reference sequence). CDR3 length equals 15 residues. Here the CDR3 reads CSARDHLGLLDTQYF. In nucleotides, the CDR3 is TGCAGTGCTAGAGATCACCTGGGCTTGCTGGATACGCAGTATTTT.

This clonotype was detected many times. The CDR3 region is CASSVEGGPGETQYF. The CDR3 DNA sequence: TGTGCCAGCAGTGTTGAGGGAGGGCCGGGAGAGACCCAGTACTTC. V and J are TRBV2 and TRBJ2-5, with 7 bases fitting TRBD2. Germline-derived CDR1 and CDR2 are SNHLY and FYNNEI. The CDR3 contains 15 residues. V was pared by 4 bases and J by 4 bases, with 9 bases of the junction left unmatched.

The chain is built from TRBV19 and TRBJ2-2; D perhaps matches TRBD2 (6 bases). V lost 1 base, J lost 8 bases, and 11 bases lay in between. Germline CDR1 LNHDA, CDR2 SQIVND (reference sequence). CDR3 size: 14 residues. The CDR3 here is CASSIARGTGELFF. As DNA, the CDR3 is TGTGCCAGTAGTATAGCCCGTGGGACTGGGGAGCTGTTTTTT.

This clonotype has a handful of counts. The CDR3 sequence: CASSFGGATEAFF. The DNA for the CDR3 is TGTGCCAGCAGTTTCGGGGGGGCGACTGAAGCTTTCTTT. The V gene is TRBV27, the J gene TRBJ1-1; TRBD1 is a possible D gene (6 bases). V lost 3 bases to trimming and J lost 5 bases, with 10 bases between them. CDR1 is MNHEY and CDR2 is SMNVEV in the germline V gene (reference sequence). The length of the CDR3 is 13 residues.

This clonotype was counted ten times or more. The rearrangement joins TRBV7-9 to TRBJ2-5; 9 positions match TRBD2. Losses at the gene ends were 5 bases for V and 5 bases for J; bases not matched to a gene: 6. CDR1 SEHNR and CDR2 FQNEAQ come from the germline V gene (reference sequence). The CDR3 contains 14 residues. CDR3 in amino acids: CASSAGLAGETQYF. The DNA for the CDR3 is TGTGCCAGCAGCGCGGGACTAGCAGGCGAGACCCAGTACTTC.

This clonotype occurred many times. The V gene is TRBV12-3 or TRBV12-4, the J gene TRBJ2-5; TRBD2 agrees at 9 bases. The CDR3 has 17 residues. The V gene end was trimmed by 5 bases and the J gene end by 2 bases; junction bases not matched to a gene: 12. The CDR3 reads CASSLVGSGSRQETQYF. CDR3 nucleotides: TGTGCCAGCAGTCTAGTAGGTAGCGGGAGCCGGCAAGAGACCCAGTACTTC.

The chain has TRBV29-1 and TRBJ2-6, with D maybe TRBD1 (6 bases). Germline CDR1 is SQVTM and CDR2 is ANQGSEA. The CDR3 covers 15 residues. With 6 bases removed from V and 0 bases from J, the gap between germline ends came to 12 bases. This CDR3 is CSVTGTTSGANVLTF. CDR3 bases: TGCAGCGTGACAGGAACTACCTCTGGGGCCAACGTCCTGACTTTC. The full variable domain, with the rest looked up from reference TRBV29-1 and TRBJ2-6, is SAVISQKPSRDICQRGTSLTIQCQVDSQVTMMFWYRQQPGQSLTLIATANQGSEATYESGFVIDKFPISRPNLTFSTLTVSNMSPEDSSIYLCSVTGTTSGANVLTFGAGSRLTVL.

This clonotype has more than one count but fewer than ten. The V call is TRBV12-3 or TRBV12-4, the J call TRBJ1-1; D is uncertain. V dropped 5 bases and J dropped 4 bases, with 14 bases sitting between them. The CDR3 consists of 14 residues. In DNA, the CDR3 is TGTGCCAGCAGTCCAAGACGGGGAGGCACTGAAGCTTTCTTT. This sequence encodes CASSPRRGGTEAFF.

The J gene is TRBJ1-1, the V gene TRBV6-5; D is possibly TRBD1 (6 bases). Germline V gene lookup returns CDR1 MNHEY and CDR2 SVGAGI. Trimming cost V 5 bases and J 1 base, with 14 bases left between them. The CDR3 has 15 residues. The CDR3 region has the DNA TGTGCCAGCAGTAACTACAGGGATGGGAACACTGAAGCTTTCTTT. Protein sequence: CASSNYRDGNTEAFF.

The gene calls are TRBV25-1 and TRBJ1-4; D unresolved. With 2 bases removed from V and 8 bases from J, the gap between germline ends came to 3 bases. CDR3 length: 11 residues. In germline, CDR1 is MGHDK, CDR2 SYGVNS. As DNA, the CDR3 is TGTGCCAGCAGTGAAAGAGAAAAACTGTTTTTT. It translates to CASSEREKLFF.

Points on this clonotype: A read error may explain this, as a much larger clone is one base away. CDR3 sequence: CASSQGSGGGYGCTF. CDR3 nucleotides: TGTGCCAGCAGCCAAGGATCAGGGGGCGGCTATGGCTGCACCTTC. This chain uses TRBV3-1 with TRBJ1-2, with 8 bases identical to TRBD1. Germline CDR1 LGHDT, CDR2 YNNKEL (reference sequence). There are 15 residues in the CDR3.

This clonotype was seen only a few times. V usage is TRBV20-1 and J usage is TRBJ1-1; perhaps TRBD1 as D (6 bases). The CDR3 length is 13 residues. CDR1 is DFQATT, CDR2 SNEGSKA, per germline (reference sequence). The CDR3 sequence: CSPISGAGTEAFF. CDR3 coding DNA: TGCAGCCCTATTTCGGGGGCAGGCACTGAAGCTTTCTTT.

This clonotype was detected only a few times. This rearrangement joins TRBV5-6 to TRBJ1-1, with 8 bases fitting TRBD1. The CDR3 consists of 12 residues. The germline CDR1 and CDR2 sequences are SGHDT and YYEEEE. V was clipped by 2 bases and J by 9 bases; unmatched bases: 3. The DNA for the CDR3 is TGTGCCAGCAGCTTTGGACAGGGTAAAGCTTTCTTT. As protein: CASSFGQGKAFF.